This record covers a single T cell receptor (beta chain). The data originate from a study of shared T cell receptors in the human thymus. The assay was immunoSEQ multiplex PCR, and TCRdb's table has in-frame clones only and misses some. The sample consists of just under 550,000 clones, 70% to 80% of them appearing once. These data also formed part of another study, on human thymus T cells. That paper adds: Blood and thymic repertoires both appeared biased in V and J gene usage. Unrelated individuals were reported by related research to share highly overlapping thymic repertoires.

The specimen sequenced was thymocytes. This TCR was recovered from a boy under two years old with a congenital heart defect.

CDR3 region: CASSLAETVKRTNTGELFF. The CDR3 bases are TGTGCCAGCAGCTTAGCGGAGACGGTCAAACGTACGAACACCGGGGAGCTGTTTTTT. V gene TRBV7-2 combines with J gene TRBJ2-2, with D unclear. The V gene's germline CDR1 is SGHTA and CDR2 FQGNSA. The CDR3 has 19 residues. Trimming cost V 0 bases and J 0 bases, with 17 bases left between them.